This paragraph covers one T cell receptor (beta chain) sequence. Trimming took 2 bases from V and 6 from J; bases not matched to a gene: 4. CDR3 size: 15 residues. The germline V gene encodes CDR1 SGHNT and CDR2 YENEEA. This entry comes from a study of T cell changes during pregnancy in multiple sclerosis. Data came from immunoSEQ multiplex PCR; TCRdb stores just in-frame clones and leaves some out. The table has about 110,000 clones, roughly 92% seen once. The sample in question was peripheral blood, obtained in the third trimester of pregnancy. The receptor comes from a female donor in good health, enrolled as a control in a pregnancy study. The chain links TRBV11-3 to TRBJ2-1; 10 bases line up with TRBD2. The CDR3 protein is CASSLRQRGGNEQFF. In nucleotides, the CDR3 is TGTGCCAGCAGCTTAAGACAGCGGGGGGGCAATGAGCAGTTCTTC.